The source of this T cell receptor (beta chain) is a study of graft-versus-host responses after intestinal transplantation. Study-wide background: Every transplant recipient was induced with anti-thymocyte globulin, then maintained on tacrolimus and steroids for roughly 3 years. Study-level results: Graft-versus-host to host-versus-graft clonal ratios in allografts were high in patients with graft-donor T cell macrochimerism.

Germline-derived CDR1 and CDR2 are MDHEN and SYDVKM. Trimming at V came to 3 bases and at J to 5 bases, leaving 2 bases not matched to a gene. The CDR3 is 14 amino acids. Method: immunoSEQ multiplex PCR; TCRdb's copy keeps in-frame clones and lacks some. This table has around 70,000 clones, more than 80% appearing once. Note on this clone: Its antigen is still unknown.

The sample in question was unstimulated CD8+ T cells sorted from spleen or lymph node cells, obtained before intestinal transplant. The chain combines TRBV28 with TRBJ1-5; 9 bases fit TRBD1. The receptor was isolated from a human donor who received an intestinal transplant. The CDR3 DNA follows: TGTGCCAGCAGTTTGACAGGGGGGGATCAGCCCCAGCATTTT. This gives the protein CASSLTGGDQPQHF.